Presented here are 22 T cell receptor beta chains from one specimen sequenced in a study of cytomegalovirus exposure and HLA in healthy donors. The primer mix had 60 Vbeta and 13 Jbeta primers. The table came from immunoSEQ multiplex PCR; TCRdb's copy has only in-frame clones and leaves some out. This table has over 150,000 clones, about 77% appearing once. The sequenced sample consisted of PBMCs. The receptors here all came from a woman in her forties in good health and CMV-seropositive.

This chain links TRBV7-2 with TRBJ2-7; maybe TRBD1 (5 bases). The V gene lost 2 bases and the J gene lost 9 bases, with 14 bases spanning the gap. From germline, CDR1 is SGHTA and CDR2 FQGNSA. The CDR3 covers 13 residues. CDR3 protein: CASSLSIRDTQYF. Written as DNA, the CDR3 is TGTGCCAGCAGCTTATCCATCAGGGATACGCAGTACTTC.

V usage is TRBV5-3 and J usage is TRBJ1-1; tentatively, D is TRBD1 (5 bases). TRBV5-3 is an ORF, and what it does is uncertain. V shed 0 bases and J shed 3 bases, with 18 bases lying between them. The CDR3 consists of 17 residues. As DNA, the CDR3 is TGTGCCAGAAGCTTGGGGGCAGGGTATAGTTGGGACACTGAAGCTTTCTTT. It encodes CARSLGAGYSWDTEAFF.

The chain links TRBV19 to TRBJ1-5, with 9 bases fitting TRBD1. Germline assignment: CDR1 LNHDA and CDR2 SQIVND (reference sequence). Losses at the gene ends were 7 bases for V and 2 bases for J; bases not matched to a gene: 15. This CDR3 contains 18 residues. CDR3 nucleotides: TGTGCCAGTACCGAGGGACAGGGTGTGAGGGGCGGCAATCAGCCCCAGCATTTT. It translates to CASTEGQGVRGGNQPQHF.

V usage is TRBV4-2 and J usage is TRBJ2-1; TRBD1 matches 7 bases. CDR3 length: 17 residues. The V segment lost 0 bases and the J segment 2 bases; nucleotides outside the gene matches: 7. Germline CDR1 LGHNA, CDR2 YNFKEQ. CDR3 nucleotide sequence: TGTGCCAGCAGCCAAGACCATCTGGGACAGCCCTACAATGAGCAGTTCTTC. It translates to CASSQDHLGQPYNEQFF.

V and J are TRBV19 and TRBJ2-1, with 11 nucleotides matching TRBD2. CDR3 length equals 15 residues. Germline V lookup: CDR1 LNHDA, CDR2 SQIVND (reference sequence). V was pared by 3 bases and J by 6 bases, with 4 bases of the junction left unmatched. The CDR3 coding sequence is TGTGCCAGTAGTATTCTAGCGGGAGGAGGCAATGAGCAGTTCTTC. Protein: CASSILAGGGNEQFF.

This clone came up a few times. The chain is built from TRBV12-5 and TRBJ1-1; D is possibly TRBD1 (5 bases). V gave up 1 base and J gave up 4 bases, with 7 bases separating them. The CDR3 has 13 residues. Germline loops: CDR1 LGHNT, CDR2 FRNRAP. CDR3 DNA sequence: TGTGCTAGTGGTTTGGAGCAGGGCACTGAAGCTTTCTTT. This translates into CASGLEQGTEAFF.

This clone has more than one count but fewer than ten. The chain combines TRBV15 with TRBJ1-6, with D tentatively TRBD1 (5 bases). Trimming took 3 bases from V and 8 from J, leaving 17 bases between them. CDR3 length: 16 amino acids. Germline CDR1 and CDR2: LNHNV and YYDKDF (reference sequence). This CDR3 is CATSRTSGLPDSPLHF. The CDR3 coding sequence is TGTGCCACCAGCAGGACTTCGGGACTCCCGGATTCACCCCTCCACTTT.

The genes are TRBV18 and TRBJ2-2; 11 bases map to TRBD2. The length of the CDR3 is 15 residues. V was clipped by 5 bases and J by 4 bases; unmatched bases: 3. The germline CDR1 and CDR2 sequences are KGHSH and LQKENI. The DNA of the CDR3 is TGTGCCAGCTCAACCGGGACTAGCGGCACCGGGGAGCTGTTTTTT. This encodes CASSTGTSGTGELFF.

This clone was picked up a small number of times. Here the CDR3 reads CASKGGQGTGTEAFF. CDR3 in DNA: TGTGCCAGTAAGGGGGGACAGGGCACTGGGACTGAAGCTTTCTTT. V is TRBV19 and J is TRBJ1-1; TRBD1 matches at 9 bases. The ends lost 7 bases at V and 5 bases at J; junction bases unmatched: 11. The CDR3 is made up of 15 amino acids. Germline values: CDR1 LNHDA, CDR2 SQIVND (reference sequence).

The chain is built from TRBV30 and TRBJ1-2, with D possibly being TRBD1 (6 bases). This CDR3 is built from 13 residues. Trimming left V 3 bases short and J 8 bases short, with 16 bases between. CDR1 and CDR2 from the germline V gene are GTSNPN and SVGIG (reference sequence). The CDR3 is CAWRRDTHPGYTF. The CDR3 DNA reads TGTGCCTGGAGGAGGGACACTCACCCCGGCTACACCTTC.

The V and J genes are TRBV30 and TRBJ2-1, with 10 bases lining up with TRBD1. J was trimmed by 6 bases and V by 1 base; bases with no gene match: 0. The V gene's germline CDR1 is GTSNPN and CDR2 SVGIG (reference sequence). The CDR3 contains 13 residues. The CDR3 here is CAWSGQGANEQFF. CDR3 nucleotides: TGTGCCTGGAGTGGACAGGGGGCCAATGAGCAGTTCTTC.

This chain links TRBV5-4 with TRBJ2-3, with 9 bases matching TRBD1. Germline CDR1 SGHNT, CDR2 YYREEE (reference sequence). This CDR3 has 15 amino acids. V lost 0 bases and J lost 3; bases outside the gene matches: 2. CDR3: CASSLVGQGTDTQYF. The CDR3 nucleotides read TGTGCCAGCAGCTTGGTTGGACAGGGGACAGATACGCAGTATTTT.

V gene TRBV7-9 combines with J gene TRBJ1-1, with a possible D match to TRBD1 (6 bases). Germline CDR1 SEHNR, CDR2 FQNEAQ (reference sequence). V lost 3 bases, J lost 5 bases, and 19 bases lay in between. The CDR3 extends over 16 amino acids. For the CDR3, the DNA is TGTGCCAGCAGCTTTAGGGCCGGGGGGGGGCGGACTGAAGCTTTCTTT. It yields the protein CASSFRAGGGRTEAFF.

The chain has TRBV4-3 and TRBJ2-7; 10 bases match TRBD1. V was clipped by 5 bases and J by 2 bases; unmatched bases: 12. CDR3 length: 17 residues. Per the germline V gene, CDR1 is LGHNA and CDR2 is YSLEER. In DNA, the CDR3 is TGCGCCAGCAGCTATCACAGCCACGGGACAGGGGCCTACGAGCAGTACTTC. This sequence encodes CASSYHSHGTGAYEQYF.

About this clone itself: Additional DNA sequences in this sample encode the identical CDR3. The rearrangement joins TRBV5-6 to TRBJ2-7, with 10 bases identical to TRBD1. The CDR3 runs 14 residues. V shed 3 bases and J 9 bases; nucleotides not matched to a gene: 9. Germline loops: CDR1 SGHDT, CDR2 YYEEEE. The CDR3 sequence: CASSSRDRGTGQYF. Here the CDR3 DNA reads TGTGCCAGCAGCTCCCGGGACAGGGGTACAGGGCAGTACTTC.

The chain has TRBV6-5 and TRBJ2-1; 10 bases line up with TRBD2. Germline assignment: CDR1 MNHEY and CDR2 SVGAGI. The CDR3 sequence is 16 residues long. Losses at the gene ends were 0 bases for V and 4 bases for J; bases not matched to a gene: 3. The CDR3 nucleotides read TGTGCCAGCAGTTACTCAGCGGGGGGGCGGTACAATGAGCAGTTCTTC. Translated: CASSYSAGGRYNEQFF.

This clone occurred a few times. The rearrangement uses TRBV11-3 and TRBJ2-3, with no clear D. This CDR3 comprises 13 residues. Germline CDR1 and CDR2: SGHNT and YENEEA. Trimming pared 2 bases from V and 2 bases from J, leaving 5 bases between. This CDR3 reads CASSLQDTDTQYF. As DNA, the CDR3 is TGTGCCAGCAGCTTACAGGACACAGATACGCAGTATTTT. Drawing the rest from reference TRBV11-3 and TRBJ2-3, the complete variable domain is EAGVVQSPRYKIIEKKQPVAFWCNPISGHNTLYWYLQNLGQGPELLIRYENEEAVDDSQLPKDRFSAERLKGVDSTLKIQPAELGDSAVYLCASSLQDTDTQYFGPGTRLTVL.

This chain connects TRBV7-2 to TRBJ2-5, with TRBD2 matching 13 bases. The CDR3 has 17 residues. CDR1 is SGHTA, CDR2 FQGNSA, per germline. V dropped 5 bases and J dropped 2; count of bases not matched to a gene: 8. CDR3 region: CASSPSPGLAGQETQYF. CDR3 coding DNA: TGTGCCAGCAGCCCAAGTCCGGGACTAGCGGGACAAGAGACCCAGTACTTC.

The genes are TRBV7-2 and TRBJ2-2; TRBD1 aligns across 9 bases. J lost 6 bases, V lost 5 bases, and 19 bases had no gene match. This CDR3 comprises 19 residues. Germline CDR1 SGHTA, CDR2 FQGNSA. The CDR3 nucleotides are TGTGCCAGCAGCACCGCGGCGAACAACAGGGGGCAACGGGCCGGGGAGCTGTTTTTT. Its protein is CASSTAANNRGQRAGELFF.

The chain carries TRBV6-5 and TRBJ2-3; TRBD1 agrees at 8 bases. Germline V CDR1 and CDR2: MNHEY, SVGAGI. Unmatched junction bases numbered 5, after V lost 5 bases and J lost 4 bases. The CDR3 is 14 residues long. This CDR3 reads CASSADRAADTQYF. CDR3 DNA: TGTGCCAGCAGTGCGGACAGGGCCGCAGATACGCAGTATTTT.

V is TRBV19 and J is TRBJ1-5; weak D call: TRBD1 (5 bases). Germline V lookup: CDR1 LNHDA, CDR2 SQIVND (reference sequence). The CDR3 extends over 15 amino acids. Trimming left V 5 bases short and J 7 bases short, with 18 bases between. The DNA for the CDR3 is TGTGCCAGTAGTGCCCGATTGGGGGGAGGCCAGCCCCAGCATTTT. It encodes CASSARLGGGQPQHF.

V and J are TRBV6-5 and TRBJ2-7, with D possibly TRBD1 on 6 matching bases. The V gene lost 6 bases and the J gene lost 1 base, with 13 bases spanning the gap. CDR1 is MNHEY and CDR2 is SVGAGI in the germline V gene. The CDR3 is 14 residues long. The CDR3 DNA is TGTGCCAGCAGACCTCCTGGACAGTCCTACGAGCAGTACTTC. It is translated as CASRPPGQSYEQYF.